This T cell receptor beta chain is drawn from a study of blood T cell repertoires in COVID-19. On the study more broadly: T cells, B-cell-depleted T cells, or PBMCs provided the cDNA or gDNA that served as material.

Germline V CDR1 and CDR2: SGHKS, YYEKEE (reference sequence). J lost 1 base, V lost 1 base, and 10 bases had no gene match. The CDR3 totals 18 residues. In the authors' methods: By means of reference gene primer amplification, nucleated cell counts were estimated. This table comes from immunoSEQ multiplex PCR, and its TCRdb copy is limited to in-frame clones, with some not included. V, J and clone size are those of that table, while D and trimming were read from the DNA. This sample carries about 50,000 clones, around nine tenths of them seen once, and the ten largest clones take over 25%. Input material: peripheral blood. The sequence was obtained from a human donor in a cohort sampled during active COVID-19. The chain has TRBV5-5 and TRBJ2-1; 8 bases are shared with TRBD2. The CDR3 sequence: CASSLRREVPASYNEQFF. In DNA form, the CDR3 reads TGTGCCAGCAGCTTGAGGCGGGAGGTTCCTGCGTCCTACAATGAGCAGTTCTTC.